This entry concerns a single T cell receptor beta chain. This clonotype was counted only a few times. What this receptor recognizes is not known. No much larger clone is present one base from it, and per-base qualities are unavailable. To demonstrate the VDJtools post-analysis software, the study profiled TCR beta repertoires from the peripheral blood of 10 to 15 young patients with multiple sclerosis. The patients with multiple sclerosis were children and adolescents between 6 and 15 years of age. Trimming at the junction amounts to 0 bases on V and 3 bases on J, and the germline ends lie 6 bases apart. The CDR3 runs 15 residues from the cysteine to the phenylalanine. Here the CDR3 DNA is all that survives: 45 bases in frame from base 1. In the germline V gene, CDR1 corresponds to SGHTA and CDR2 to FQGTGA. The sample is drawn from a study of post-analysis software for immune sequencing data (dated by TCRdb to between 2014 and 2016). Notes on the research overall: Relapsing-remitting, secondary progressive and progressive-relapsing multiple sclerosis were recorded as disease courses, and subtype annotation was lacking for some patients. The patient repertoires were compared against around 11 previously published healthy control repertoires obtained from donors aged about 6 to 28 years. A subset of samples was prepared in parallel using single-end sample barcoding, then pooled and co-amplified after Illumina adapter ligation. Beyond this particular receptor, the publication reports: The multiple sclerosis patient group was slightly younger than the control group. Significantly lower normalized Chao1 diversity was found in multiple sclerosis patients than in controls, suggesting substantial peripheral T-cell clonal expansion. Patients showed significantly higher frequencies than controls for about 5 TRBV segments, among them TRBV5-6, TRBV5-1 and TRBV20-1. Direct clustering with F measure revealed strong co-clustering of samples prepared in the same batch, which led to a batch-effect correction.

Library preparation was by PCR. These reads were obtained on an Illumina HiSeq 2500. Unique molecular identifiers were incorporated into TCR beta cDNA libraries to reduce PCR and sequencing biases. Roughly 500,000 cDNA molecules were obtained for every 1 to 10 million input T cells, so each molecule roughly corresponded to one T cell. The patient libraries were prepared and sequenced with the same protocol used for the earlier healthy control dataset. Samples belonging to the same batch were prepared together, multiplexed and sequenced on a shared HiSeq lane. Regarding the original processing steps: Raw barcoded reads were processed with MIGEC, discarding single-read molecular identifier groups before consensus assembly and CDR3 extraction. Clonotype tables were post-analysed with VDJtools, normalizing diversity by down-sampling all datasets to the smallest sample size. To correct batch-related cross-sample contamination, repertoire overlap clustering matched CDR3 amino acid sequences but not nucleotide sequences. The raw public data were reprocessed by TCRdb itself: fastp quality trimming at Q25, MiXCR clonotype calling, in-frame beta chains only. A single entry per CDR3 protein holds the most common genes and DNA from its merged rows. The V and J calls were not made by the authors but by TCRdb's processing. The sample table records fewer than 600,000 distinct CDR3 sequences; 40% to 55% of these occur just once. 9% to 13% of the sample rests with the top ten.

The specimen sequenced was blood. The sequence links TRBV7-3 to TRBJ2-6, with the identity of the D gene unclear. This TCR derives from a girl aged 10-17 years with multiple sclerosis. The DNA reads TGTGCCAGCAGCTTAACGGGGATTGGGGCCAACGTCCTGACTTTC. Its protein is CASSLTGIGANVLTF.